Presented here are 5 T cell receptor beta chains from one specimen sequenced in a study of blood T cell repertoires in COVID-19. Sequencing used immunoSEQ multiplex PCR; TCRdb keeps in-frame clones, though not all of them. This sample has around 100,000 clones, with under 90% found just once. What was sequenced was peripheral blood. These TCRs come from a human donor in a cohort sampled during active COVID-19.

This clone came up a few times. The CDR3 protein is CASSLLQLPQHF. The CDR3, as DNA: TGTGCCAGCAGTCTCCTACAGTTGCCCCAGCATTTT. This chain uses TRBV28 with TRBJ1-5; D call uncertain. CDR3 size: 12 residues. V was clipped by 5 bases and J by 9 bases, with 11 bases between them. Germline V gene sequence: CDR1 MDHEN, CDR2 SYDVKM.

The CDR3 sequence: CASSLGTSGVGTDTQYF. The CDR3 coding sequence is TGTGCCAGCAGCTTAGGGACTAGCGGGGTGGGTACAGATACGCAGTATTTT. The chain uses TRBV9 and TRBJ2-3; the match to TRBD2 covers 13 bases. The CDR3 runs to 17 residues. CDR1 and CDR2 from the germline V gene are SGDLS and YYNGEE. Trimming removed 4 bases from V and 3 bases from J; junction bases left unmatched: 8.

The chain has TRBV5-4 and TRBJ2-5; 12 bases are shared with TRBD2. V trimming: 3 bases; J trimming: 4 bases; junction bases outside the gene matches: 7. Per the germline V gene, CDR1 is SGHNT and CDR2 is YYREEE (reference sequence). The CDR3 has 16 residues. DNA for the CDR3: TGTGCCAGCAGCTCCTCTAGCGGGGGGGCCGTAGAGACCCAGTACTTC. Residues: CASSSSSGGAVETQYF.

V gene TRBV5-4 combines with J gene TRBJ2-1, with 7 bases identical to TRBD2. The germline V gene encodes CDR1 SGHNT and CDR2 YYREEE (reference sequence). The ends lost 6 bases at V and 6 bases at J; junction bases unmatched: 12. The CDR3 length is 15 residues. The CDR3 loop is CASIESGKFGNEQFF. CDR3 nucleotides: TGTGCCAGCATCGAGAGCGGGAAGTTTGGCAATGAGCAGTTCTTC. The whole variable domain, remainder taken from reference TRBV5-4 and TRBJ2-1, is ETGVTQSPTHLIKTRGQQVTLRCSSQSGHNTVSWYQQALGQGPQFIFQYYREEENGRGNFPPRFSGLQFPNYSSELNVNALELDDSALYLCASIESGKFGNEQFFGPGTRLTVL.

The J gene is TRBJ2-1, the V gene TRBV19, with D tentatively TRBD2 (6 bases). The CDR3 runs to 16 residues. From germline, CDR1 is LNHDA and CDR2 SQIVND (reference sequence). V was clipped by 5 bases and J by 7 bases, with 21 bases between them. In nucleotides, the CDR3 is TGTGCCAGTAGTCCGCACTGGAGGGAGGTTTGGAATGAGCAGTTCTTC. Protein sequence: CASSPHWREVWNEQFF.